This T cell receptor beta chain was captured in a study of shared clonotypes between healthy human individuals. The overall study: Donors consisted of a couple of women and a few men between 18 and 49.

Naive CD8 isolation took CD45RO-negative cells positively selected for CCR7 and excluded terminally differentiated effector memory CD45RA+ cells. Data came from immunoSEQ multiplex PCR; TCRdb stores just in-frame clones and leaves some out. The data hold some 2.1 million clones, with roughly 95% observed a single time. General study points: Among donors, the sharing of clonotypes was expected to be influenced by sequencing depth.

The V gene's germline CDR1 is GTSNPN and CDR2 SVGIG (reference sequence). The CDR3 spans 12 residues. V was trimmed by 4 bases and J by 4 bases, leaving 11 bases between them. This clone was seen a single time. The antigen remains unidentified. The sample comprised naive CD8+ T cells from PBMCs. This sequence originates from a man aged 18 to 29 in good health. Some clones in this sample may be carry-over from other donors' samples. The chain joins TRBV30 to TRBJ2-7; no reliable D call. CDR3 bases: TGTGCCTGGACGATTTCTAGTTACGAGCAGTACTTC. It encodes CAWTISSYEQYF.